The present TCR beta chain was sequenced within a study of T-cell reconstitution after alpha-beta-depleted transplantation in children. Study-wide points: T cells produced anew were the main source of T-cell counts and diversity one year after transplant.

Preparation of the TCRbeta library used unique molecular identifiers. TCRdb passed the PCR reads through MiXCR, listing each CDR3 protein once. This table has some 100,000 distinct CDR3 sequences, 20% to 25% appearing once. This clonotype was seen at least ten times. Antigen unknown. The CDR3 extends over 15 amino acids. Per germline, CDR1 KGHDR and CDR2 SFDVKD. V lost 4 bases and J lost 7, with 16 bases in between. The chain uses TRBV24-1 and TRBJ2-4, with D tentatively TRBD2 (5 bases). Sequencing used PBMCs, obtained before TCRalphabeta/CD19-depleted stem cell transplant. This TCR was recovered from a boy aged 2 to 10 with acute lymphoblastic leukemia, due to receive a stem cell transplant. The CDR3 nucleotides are TGTGCCACCAGTGACCTGAGGAGGTTGAAGAACATTCAGTACTTC. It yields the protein CATSDLRRLKNIQYF.